The clone carrying this T cell receptor (beta chain) has just one count. Antigen unknown. Sequencing used immunoSEQ multiplex PCR; TCRdb keeps in-frame clones, though not all of them. The profile covers tens of thousands of clones, with roughly 96% appearing a single time and approximately 0.03% taken by the ten largest. Thymic resections from corrective heart surgery supplied the tissue. Healthy Finnish infants undergoing corrective surgery for congenital heart defects were used as donors. These data are taken from a study of human thymus T cells. Germline V gene lookup returns CDR1 KGHSH and CDR2 LQKENI. This CDR3 region has 17 residues. Between the trimmed V and J ends, which lost 3 bases and 3 bases, there was a span of 21 bases. Broader study findings: Related work showed strongly overlapping thymic repertoires across unrelated individuals. Thymic and blood repertoires appeared to carry a bias in their V and J gene usage.

The sample consisted of thymus tissue. The TCR was taken from a boy under two years old with a congenital heart defect but otherwise immunologically healthy. The rearrangement links TRBV18 to TRBJ2-7, with TRBD2 as a possible D gene (6 bases). The CDR3 protein is CASSPSRSGGGGYEQYF. CDR3 DNA sequence: TGTGCCAGCTCACCTAGTAGGAGTGGGGGAGGAGGCTACGAGCAGTACTTC.